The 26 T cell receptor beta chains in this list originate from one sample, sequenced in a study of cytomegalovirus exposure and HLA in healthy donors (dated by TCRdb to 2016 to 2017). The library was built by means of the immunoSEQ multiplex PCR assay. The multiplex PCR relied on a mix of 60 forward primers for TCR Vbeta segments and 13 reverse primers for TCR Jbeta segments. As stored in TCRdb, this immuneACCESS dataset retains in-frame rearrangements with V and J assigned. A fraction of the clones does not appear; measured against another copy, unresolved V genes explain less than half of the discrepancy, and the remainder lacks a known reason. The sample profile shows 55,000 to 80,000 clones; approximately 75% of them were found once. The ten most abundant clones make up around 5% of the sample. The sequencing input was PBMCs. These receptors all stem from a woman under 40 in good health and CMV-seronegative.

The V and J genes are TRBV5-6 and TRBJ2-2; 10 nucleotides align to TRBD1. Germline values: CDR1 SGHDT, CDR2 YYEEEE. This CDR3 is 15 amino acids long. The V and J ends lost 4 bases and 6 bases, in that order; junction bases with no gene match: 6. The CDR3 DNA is TGTGCCAGCAGCAAAGGGACAGGGGTCGCCGGGGAGCTGTTTTTT. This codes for CASSKGTGVAGELFF.

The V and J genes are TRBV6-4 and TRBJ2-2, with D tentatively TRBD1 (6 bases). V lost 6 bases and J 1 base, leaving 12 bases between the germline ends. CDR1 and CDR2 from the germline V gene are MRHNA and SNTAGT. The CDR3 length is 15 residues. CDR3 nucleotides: TGTGCCAGCAGCCCGGGACATTTGAACACCGGGGAGCTGTTTTTT. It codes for CASSPGHLNTGELFF.

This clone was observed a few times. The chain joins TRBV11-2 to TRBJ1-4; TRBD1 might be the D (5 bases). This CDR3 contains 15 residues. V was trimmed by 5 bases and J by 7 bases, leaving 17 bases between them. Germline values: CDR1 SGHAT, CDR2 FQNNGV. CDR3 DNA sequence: TGTGCCAGCAGCGCCCGTCAGGGTGGCGCTGAAAAACTGTTTTTT. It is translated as CASSARQGGAEKLFF.

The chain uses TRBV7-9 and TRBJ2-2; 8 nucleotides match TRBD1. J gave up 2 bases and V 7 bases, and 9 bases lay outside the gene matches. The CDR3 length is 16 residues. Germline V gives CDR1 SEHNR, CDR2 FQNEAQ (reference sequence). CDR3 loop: CASNPPGQANTGELFF. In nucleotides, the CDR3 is TGTGCCAGCAACCCCCCGGGACAGGCTAACACCGGGGAGCTGTTTTTT. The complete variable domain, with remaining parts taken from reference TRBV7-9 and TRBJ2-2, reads DTGVSQNPRHKITKRGQNVTFRCDPISEHNRLYWYRQTLGQGPEFLTYFQNEAQLEKSRLLSDRFSAERPKGSFSTLEIQRTEQGDSAMYLCASNPPGQANTGELFFGEGSRLTVL.

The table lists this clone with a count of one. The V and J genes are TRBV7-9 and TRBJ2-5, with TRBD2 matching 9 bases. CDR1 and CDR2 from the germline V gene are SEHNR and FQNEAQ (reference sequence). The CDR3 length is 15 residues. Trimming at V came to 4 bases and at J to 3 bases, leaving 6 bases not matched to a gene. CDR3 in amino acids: CASSSRLAEKETQYF. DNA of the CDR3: TGTGCCAGCAGCTCAAGACTAGCGGAAAAAGAGACCCAGTACTTC.

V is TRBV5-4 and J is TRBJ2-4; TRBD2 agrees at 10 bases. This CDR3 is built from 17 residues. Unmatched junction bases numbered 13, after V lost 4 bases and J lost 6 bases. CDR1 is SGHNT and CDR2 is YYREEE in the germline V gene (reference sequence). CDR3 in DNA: TGTGCCAGCAGCGCGGCCCCCCTAGCGGGAGTTTCAAACATTCAGTACTTC. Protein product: CASSAAPLAGVSNIQYF.

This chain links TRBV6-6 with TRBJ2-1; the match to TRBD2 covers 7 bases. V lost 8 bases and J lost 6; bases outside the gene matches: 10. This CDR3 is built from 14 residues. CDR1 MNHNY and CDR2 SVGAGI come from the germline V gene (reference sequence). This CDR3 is CASSTPPGGNEQFF. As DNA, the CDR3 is TGTGCCAGCTCTACTCCTCCGGGGGGCAATGAGCAGTTCTTC.

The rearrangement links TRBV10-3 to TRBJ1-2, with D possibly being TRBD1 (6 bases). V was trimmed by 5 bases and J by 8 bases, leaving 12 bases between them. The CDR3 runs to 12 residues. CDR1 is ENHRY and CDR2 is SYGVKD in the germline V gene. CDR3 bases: TGTGCCATCAGTACAGGGAGTATAGGCTACACCTTC. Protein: CAISTGSIGYTF.

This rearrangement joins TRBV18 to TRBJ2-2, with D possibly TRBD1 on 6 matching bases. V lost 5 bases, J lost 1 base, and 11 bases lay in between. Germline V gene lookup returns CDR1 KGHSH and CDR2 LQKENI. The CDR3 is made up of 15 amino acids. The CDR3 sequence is CASSTGHLNTGELFF. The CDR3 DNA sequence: TGTGCCAGCTCAACGGGACACCTGAACACCGGGGAGCTGTTTTTT.

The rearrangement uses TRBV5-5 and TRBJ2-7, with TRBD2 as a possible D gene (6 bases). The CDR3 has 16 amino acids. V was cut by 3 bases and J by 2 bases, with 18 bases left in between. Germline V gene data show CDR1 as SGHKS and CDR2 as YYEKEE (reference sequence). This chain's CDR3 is CASSSGGTPPAYEQYV. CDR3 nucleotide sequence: TGTGCCAGCAGCTCCGGCGGGACCCCCCCCGCCTACGAGCAGTACGTC.

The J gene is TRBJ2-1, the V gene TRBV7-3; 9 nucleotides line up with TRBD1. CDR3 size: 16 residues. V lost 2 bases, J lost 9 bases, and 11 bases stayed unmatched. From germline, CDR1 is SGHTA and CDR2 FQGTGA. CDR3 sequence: CASSLRGTGYYGEQFF. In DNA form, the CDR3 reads TGTGCCAGCAGCTTACGAGGGACAGGGTATTACGGTGAGCAGTTCTTC. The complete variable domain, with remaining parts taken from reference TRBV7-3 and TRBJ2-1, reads GAGVSQTPSNKVTEKGKYVELRCDPISGHTALYWYRQSLGQGPEFLIYFQGTGAADDSGLPNDRFFAVRPEGSVSTLKIQRTERGDSAVYLCASSLRGTGYYGEQFFGPGTRLTVL.

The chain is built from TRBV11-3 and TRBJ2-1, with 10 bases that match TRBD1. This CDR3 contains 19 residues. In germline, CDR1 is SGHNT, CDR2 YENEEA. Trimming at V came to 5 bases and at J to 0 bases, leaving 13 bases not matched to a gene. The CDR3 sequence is CASSAGTGVSSSSYNEQFF. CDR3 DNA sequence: TGTGCCAGCAGCGCCGGGACAGGGGTTTCCAGTAGCTCCTACAATGAGCAGTTCTTC. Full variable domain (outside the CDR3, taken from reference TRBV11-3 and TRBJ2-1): EAGVVQSPRYKIIEKKQPVAFWCNPISGHNTLYWYLQNLGQGPELLIRYENEEAVDDSQLPKDRFSAERLKGVDSTLKIQPAELGDSAVYLCASSAGTGVSSSSYNEQFFGPGTRLTVL.

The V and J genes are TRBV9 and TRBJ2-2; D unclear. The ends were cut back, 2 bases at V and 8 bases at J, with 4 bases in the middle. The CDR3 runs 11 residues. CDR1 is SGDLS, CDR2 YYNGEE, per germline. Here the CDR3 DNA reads TGTGCCAGCAGCGTGGCAGGGGAGCTGTTTTTT. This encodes CASSVAGELFF.

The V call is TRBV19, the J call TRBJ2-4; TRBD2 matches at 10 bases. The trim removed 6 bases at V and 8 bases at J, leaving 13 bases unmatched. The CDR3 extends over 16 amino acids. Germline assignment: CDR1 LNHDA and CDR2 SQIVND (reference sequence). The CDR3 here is CASSPDSRAGGHIQYF. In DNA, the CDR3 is TGTGCCAGTAGCCCTGATTCGAGAGCGGGAGGGCACATTCAGTACTTC. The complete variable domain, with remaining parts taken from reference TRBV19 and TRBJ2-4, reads DGGITQSPKYLFRKEGQNVTLSCEQNLNHDAMYWYRQDPGQGLRLIYYSQIVNDFQKGDIAEGYSVSREKKESFPLTVTSAQKNPTAFYLCASSPDSRAGGHIQYFGAGTRLSVL.

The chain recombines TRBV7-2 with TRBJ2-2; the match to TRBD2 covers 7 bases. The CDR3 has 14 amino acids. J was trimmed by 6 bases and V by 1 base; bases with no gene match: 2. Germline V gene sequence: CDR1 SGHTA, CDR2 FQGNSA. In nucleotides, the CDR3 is TGTGCCAGCAGCTTAGAAGGGAGGGCCGGGGAGCTGTTTTTT. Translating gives CASSLEGRAGELFF. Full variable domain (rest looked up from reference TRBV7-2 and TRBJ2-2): GAGVSQSPSNKVTEKGKDVELRCDPISGHTALYWYRQSLGQGLEFLIYFQGNSAPDKSGLPSDRFSAERTGGSVSTLTIQRTQQEDSAVYLCASSLEGRAGELFFGEGSRLTVL.

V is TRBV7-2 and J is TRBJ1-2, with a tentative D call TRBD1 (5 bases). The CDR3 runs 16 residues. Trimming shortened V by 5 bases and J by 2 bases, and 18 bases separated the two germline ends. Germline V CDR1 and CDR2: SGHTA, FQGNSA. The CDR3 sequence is CASSPYRTRSNYGYTF. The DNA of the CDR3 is TGTGCCAGCAGCCCTTACAGGACCCGCTCCAACTATGGCTACACCTTC.

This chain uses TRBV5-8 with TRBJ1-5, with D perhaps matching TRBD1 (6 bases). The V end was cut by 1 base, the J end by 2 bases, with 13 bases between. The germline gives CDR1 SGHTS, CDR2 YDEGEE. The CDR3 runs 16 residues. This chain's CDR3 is CASSLIGGVGNQPQHF. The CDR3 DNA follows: TGTGCCAGCAGCTTGATTGGGGGCGTAGGCAATCAGCCCCAGCATTTT.

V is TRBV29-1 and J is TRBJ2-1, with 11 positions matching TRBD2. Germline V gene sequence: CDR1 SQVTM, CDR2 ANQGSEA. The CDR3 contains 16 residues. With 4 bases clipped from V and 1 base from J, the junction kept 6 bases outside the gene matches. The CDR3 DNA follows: TGCAGCGTTGTTGGGGCTAGCGGGAGGTCCTACAATGAGCAGTTCTTC. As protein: CSVVGASGRSYNEQFF.

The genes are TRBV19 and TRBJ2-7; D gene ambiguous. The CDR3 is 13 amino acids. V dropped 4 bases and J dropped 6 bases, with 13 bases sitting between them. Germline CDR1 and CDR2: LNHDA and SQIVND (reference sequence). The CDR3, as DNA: TGTGCCAGTAGTACAGGCCCCAACGGCGAGCAGTACTTC. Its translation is CASSTGPNGEQYF.

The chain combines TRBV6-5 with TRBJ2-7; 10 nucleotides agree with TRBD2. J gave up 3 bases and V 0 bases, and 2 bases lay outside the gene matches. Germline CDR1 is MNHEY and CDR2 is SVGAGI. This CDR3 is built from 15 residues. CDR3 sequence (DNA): TGTGCCAGCAGTTACTCGGCTAGCGGGAGCTACGAGCAGTACTTC. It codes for CASSYSASGSYEQYF.

The CDR3 DNA is TGTGCCAGCAGCTTGGACAGAAGGGGAAACACCATATATTTT. Its protein product is CASSLDRRGNTIYF. The chain links TRBV5-5 to TRBJ1-3; D unclear. In germline, CDR1 is SGHKS, CDR2 YYEKEE (reference sequence). This CDR3 contains 14 residues. Trimming took 0 bases from V and 4 from J, leaving 8 bases between them.

In DNA form, the CDR3 reads TGTGCCAGCAGCCCCCTTATAGCGGGAATCATTAGTGAGCAGTTCTTC. Residues: CASSPLIAGIISEQFF. The chain joins TRBV14 to TRBJ2-1, with 8 bases aligning to TRBD2. Trimming cost V 4 bases and J 9 bases; bases outside gene matches: 14. Germline V gene sequence: CDR1 SGHDN, CDR2 FVKESK. The CDR3 totals 16 residues.

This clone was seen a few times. The CDR3 coding sequence is TGTGCCAGCTGGACATACAATGAGCAGTTCTTC. Translated: CASWTYNEQFF. The chain recombines TRBV19 with TRBJ2-1, with TRBD1 as a possible D gene (5 bases). Trimming left V 9 bases short and J 4 bases short, with 7 bases between. This CDR3 is built from 11 residues. Germline-derived CDR1 and CDR2 are LNHDA and SQIVND (reference sequence).

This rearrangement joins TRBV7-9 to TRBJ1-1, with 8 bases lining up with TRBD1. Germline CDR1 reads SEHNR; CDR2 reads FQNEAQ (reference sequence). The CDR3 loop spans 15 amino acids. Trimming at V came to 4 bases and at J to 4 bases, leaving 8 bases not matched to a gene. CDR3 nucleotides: TGTGCCAGCAGCTCCAGCGCCGACAGGGGCACTGAAGCTTTCTTT. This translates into CASSSSADRGTEAFF.

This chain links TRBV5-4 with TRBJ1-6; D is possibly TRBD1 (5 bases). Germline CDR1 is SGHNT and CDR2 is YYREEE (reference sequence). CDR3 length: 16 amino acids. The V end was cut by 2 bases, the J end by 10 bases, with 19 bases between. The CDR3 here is CASSFFHGQGGSPLHF. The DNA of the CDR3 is TGTGCCAGCAGCTTTTTTCATGGCCAGGGAGGATCACCCCTCCACTTT.

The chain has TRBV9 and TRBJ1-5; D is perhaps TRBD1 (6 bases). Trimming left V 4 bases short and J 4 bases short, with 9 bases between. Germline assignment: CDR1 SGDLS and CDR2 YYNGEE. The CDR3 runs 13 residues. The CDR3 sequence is CASSITGNQPQHF. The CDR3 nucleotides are TGTGCCAGCAGCATTACAGGGAATCAGCCCCAGCATTTT.